Following are 19 T cell receptor beta chains from one sample sequenced in a study of cytomegalovirus exposure and HLA in healthy donors (dated by TCRdb to about 2017). The method was the immunoSEQ multiplex PCR assay. TCRdb retrieved this table from immuneACCESS and kept in-frame rearrangements only. Not all clones are present; in checked studies, unresolved V genes account for under half, and no reason is known for the remainder. This sample has around 98,000 clones in its table, and more than 75% of those were observed once. The ten largest account for around 6.3% of the sample. The source material was PBMCs. The receptors were gathered from a man aged 18 to 29 in good health and CMV-seropositive.

V usage is TRBV18 and J usage is TRBJ2-2; weak D call: TRBD2 (5 bases). CDR1 is KGHSH and CDR2 is LQKENI in the germline V gene. This CDR3 is 16 amino acids long. Trimming took off 5 bases at V and 3 bases at J, with 16 bases between the two ends. The CDR3 protein is CASSTTRGLDTGELFF. DNA for the CDR3: TGTGCCAGCTCAACCACTAGAGGGCTGGACACCGGGGAGCTGTTTTTT.

The V gene is TRBV18, the J gene TRBJ1-6; TRBD1 might be the D (5 bases). The germline gives CDR1 KGHSH, CDR2 LQKENI. Trimming removed 3 bases at V and 0 bases at J, with 12 bases between. The CDR3 length is 17 residues. CDR3 amino acids: CASSPRDGSSYNSPLHF. CDR3 nucleotides: TGTGCCAGCTCACCCCGGGACGGGAGCTCCTATAATTCACCCCTCCACTTT. Using reference TRBV18 and TRBJ1-6 for the parts outside the CDR3, the full variable domain is NAGVMQNPRHLVRRRGQEARLRCSPMKGHSHVYWYRQLPEEGLKFMVYLQKENIIDESGMPKERFSAEFPKEGPSILRIQQVVRGDSAAYFCASSPRDGSSYNSPLHFGNGTRLTVT.

V usage is TRBV5-1 and J usage is TRBJ2-2, with 9 positions matching TRBD1. The V segment lost 1 base and the J segment 6 bases; nucleotides outside the gene matches: 13. CDR3 size: 18 residues. Per germline, CDR1 SGHRS and CDR2 YFSETQ. The CDR3 DNA sequence: TGCGCCAGCAGCTTGCGGACAGGGGTGATGGCCATAGCCGGGGAGCTGTTTTTT. It encodes CASSLRTGVMAIAGELFF.

This chain connects TRBV28 to TRBJ2-1, with D perhaps TRBD1 (6 bases). The germline gives CDR1 MDHEN, CDR2 SYDVKM. V was clipped by 6 bases and J by 1 base, with 13 bases between them. CDR3 length: 15 residues. CDR3 bases: TGTGCCAGCAGCAAACCCAGGGGTTCCTACAATGAGCAGTTCTTC. It yields the protein CASSKPRGSYNEQFF.

The chain couples TRBV18 to TRBJ1-2, with 7 positions matching TRBD1. Germline CDR1 and CDR2: KGHSH and LQKENI. V shed 3 bases and J 3 bases; nucleotides not matched to a gene: 7. The CDR3 has 15 amino acids. The chain's CDR3 is CASSPSQTGDYGYTF. CDR3 nucleotides: TGTGCCAGCTCACCCTCCCAAACAGGGGACTATGGCTACACCTTC.

The chain is built from TRBV28 and TRBJ1-3; 7 bases map to TRBD1. V lost 8 bases, J lost 7 bases, and 5 bases stayed unmatched. In germline, CDR1 is MDHEN, CDR2 SYDVKM. CDR3 length equals 12 residues. The CDR3: CASLTGTNTIYF. CDR3 DNA sequence: TGTGCCAGCCTGACAGGGACCAACACCATATATTTT.

V gene TRBV19 combines with J gene TRBJ1-1, with 9 nucleotides matching TRBD1. Germline V gene data show CDR1 as LNHDA and CDR2 as SQIVND (reference sequence). CDR3 length equals 16 residues. V shed 4 bases and J 1 base; nucleotides not matched to a gene: 7. CDR3 loop: CASSTLTGGSNTEAFF. The CDR3 nucleotides are TGTGCCAGTAGTACCCTGACAGGGGGTTCGAACACTGAAGCTTTCTTT. The variable domain in full, with the rest retrieved from reference TRBV19 and TRBJ1-1, is DGGITQSPKYLFRKEGQNVTLSCEQNLNHDAMYWYRQDPGQGLRLIYYSQIVNDFQKGDIAEGYSVSREKKESFPLTVTSAQKNPTAFYLCASSTLTGGSNTEAFFGQGTRLTVV.

The chain joins TRBV4-3 to TRBJ2-3; maybe TRBD2 (7 bases). In germline, CDR1 is LGHNA, CDR2 YSLEER. The CDR3 has 16 amino acids. Deletions cut 4 bases from V and 4 bases from J, with 18 bases between. For the CDR3, the DNA is TGCGCCAGCAGCCCAGGGGTGGGAGGGTGGCCAGATACGCAGTATTTT. Its translation is CASSPGVGGWPDTQYF.

Written as DNA, the CDR3 is TGTGCCACCAGCAGTCCGGGACAGGGGGCTTATGGCTACACCTTC. Translating it yields CATSSPGQGAYGYTF. The V call is TRBV15, the J call TRBJ1-2; 12 bases map to TRBD1. Trimming removed 3 bases from V and 5 bases from J; junction bases left unmatched: 4. The CDR3 totals 15 residues. Germline V CDR1 and CDR2: LNHNV, YYDKDF (reference sequence). The entire variable domain, with the rest obtained from reference TRBV15 and TRBJ1-2, is as follows: DAMVIQNPRYQVTQFGKPVTLSCSQTLNHNVMYWYQQKSSQAPKLLFHYYDKDFNNEADTPDNFQSRRPNTSFCFLDIRSPGLGDTAMYLCATSSPGQGAYGYTFGSGTRLTVV.

This chain connects TRBV28 to TRBJ2-7; 9 bases are shared with TRBD1. This CDR3 has 16 amino acids. Germline lookup yields CDR1 MDHEN and CDR2 SYDVKM. The junction had 11 bases not matched to a gene; V was cut back by 3 bases and J by 5 bases. As DNA, the CDR3 is TGTGCCAGCAGTTTTCTTTTCGGGACAGGGACCCACGAGCAGTACTTC. Amino acid sequence: CASSFLFGTGTHEQYF.

The gene calls are TRBV5-5 and TRBJ2-5; TRBD1 might be the D (6 bases). The CDR3 length is 14 residues. Trimming left V 4 bases short and J 1 base short, with 11 bases between. Germline V gene sequence: CDR1 SGHKS, CDR2 YYEKEE (reference sequence). CDR3 sequence: CASSKTGIQETQYF. CDR3 DNA sequence: TGTGCCAGCAGCAAGACAGGAATCCAAGAGACCCAGTACTTC.

V and J are TRBV28 and TRBJ2-1; a possible D gene is TRBD1 (6 bases). Germline V gene data show CDR1 as MDHEN and CDR2 as SYDVKM. The CDR3 covers 15 residues. Trimming removed 4 bases from V and 2 bases from J, with 12 bases in between. CDR3 loop: CASSYNRAPYNEQFF. CDR3 coding DNA: TGTGCCAGCAGTTACAACAGGGCCCCCTACAATGAGCAGTTCTTC.

This clone was counted a single time. The chain combines TRBV10-3 with TRBJ2-5; 7 nucleotides agree with TRBD1. Per the germline V gene, CDR1 is ENHRY and CDR2 is SYGVKD. The CDR3 covers 14 residues. The junction had 4 bases not matched to a gene; V was cut back by 4 bases and J by 2 bases. CDR3 coding DNA: TGTGCCATCAGTGGACAGGGCTCACAAGAGACCCAGTACTTC. It codes for CAISGQGSQETQYF.

V gene TRBV15 combines with J gene TRBJ1-5; TRBD1 matches at 7 bases. Germline-derived CDR1 and CDR2 are LNHNV and YYDKDF (reference sequence). J gave up 1 base and V 1 base, and 7 bases lay outside the gene matches. The CDR3 is made up of 17 amino acids. CDR3 sequence (DNA): TGTGCCACCAGCAGAGTTAGGACAGGAGTCAGCAATCAGCCCCAGCATTTT. This sequence encodes CATSRVRTGVSNQPQHF. Full variable domain (rest looked up from reference TRBV15 and TRBJ1-5): DAMVIQNPRYQVTQFGKPVTLSCSQTLNHNVMYWYQQKSSQAPKLLFHYYDKDFNNEADTPDNFQSRRPNTSFCFLDIRSPGLGDTAMYLCATSRVRTGVSNQPQHFGDGTRLSIL.

The chain combines TRBV6-5 with TRBJ2-5, with D possibly TRBD1 on 7 matching bases. The germline V and J ends were trimmed by 5 bases and 4 bases, with 11 bases remaining between them. Germline CDR1 is MNHEY and CDR2 is SVGAGI. This CDR3 is built from 13 residues. In DNA form, the CDR3 reads TGTGCCAGCAGTCAGGGGGGCCGAGAGACCCAGTACTTC. Its translation: CASSQGGRETQYF.

V and J are TRBV11-3 and TRBJ2-3, with TRBD2 as a possible D gene (5 bases). Germline V gene sequence: CDR1 SGHNT, CDR2 YENEEA. The CDR3 totals 13 residues. The V end lost 1 base, the J end lost 5 bases, and 7 bases lay between the germline ends. CDR3: CASSLGTGDTQYF. CDR3 nucleotide sequence: TGTGCCAGCAGCTTAGGGACTGGAGATACGCAGTATTTT.

This chain links TRBV5-1 with TRBJ2-3, with TRBD1 as a possible D gene (6 bases). The germline CDR1 and CDR2 sequences are SGHRS and YFSETQ. The CDR3 consists of 16 residues. V gave up 5 bases and J gave up 2 bases, with 18 bases separating them. CDR3 DNA: TGCGCCAGCAGGGCCAGGGGCGCGGAGGTCACAGATACGCAGTATTTT. It yields the protein CASRARGAEVTDTQYF.

This clone was detected ten times or more. The chain joins TRBV6-1 to TRBJ2-4, with 8 bases that match TRBD1. There are 15 residues in the CDR3. Looked up from germline, CDR1 is MNHNS and CDR2 is SASEGT. V shed 3 bases, J shed 2 bases, and the junction held 3 bases outside the gene matches. DNA of the CDR3: TGTGCCAGCAGTGACTGGACAGGGTCCAAAAACATTCAGTACTTC. Encoded protein: CASSDWTGSKNIQYF.

The V gene is TRBV15, the J gene TRBJ1-3; no clear D. The V end was cut by 0 bases, the J end by 0 bases, with 9 bases between. Germline V gene lookup returns CDR1 LNHNV and CDR2 YYDKDF (reference sequence). The CDR3 extends over 16 amino acids. The CDR3 sequence is CATSRDRGSSGNTIYF. The CDR3 DNA is TGTGCCACCAGCAGAGATCGTGGCAGCTCTGGAAACACCATATATTTT.